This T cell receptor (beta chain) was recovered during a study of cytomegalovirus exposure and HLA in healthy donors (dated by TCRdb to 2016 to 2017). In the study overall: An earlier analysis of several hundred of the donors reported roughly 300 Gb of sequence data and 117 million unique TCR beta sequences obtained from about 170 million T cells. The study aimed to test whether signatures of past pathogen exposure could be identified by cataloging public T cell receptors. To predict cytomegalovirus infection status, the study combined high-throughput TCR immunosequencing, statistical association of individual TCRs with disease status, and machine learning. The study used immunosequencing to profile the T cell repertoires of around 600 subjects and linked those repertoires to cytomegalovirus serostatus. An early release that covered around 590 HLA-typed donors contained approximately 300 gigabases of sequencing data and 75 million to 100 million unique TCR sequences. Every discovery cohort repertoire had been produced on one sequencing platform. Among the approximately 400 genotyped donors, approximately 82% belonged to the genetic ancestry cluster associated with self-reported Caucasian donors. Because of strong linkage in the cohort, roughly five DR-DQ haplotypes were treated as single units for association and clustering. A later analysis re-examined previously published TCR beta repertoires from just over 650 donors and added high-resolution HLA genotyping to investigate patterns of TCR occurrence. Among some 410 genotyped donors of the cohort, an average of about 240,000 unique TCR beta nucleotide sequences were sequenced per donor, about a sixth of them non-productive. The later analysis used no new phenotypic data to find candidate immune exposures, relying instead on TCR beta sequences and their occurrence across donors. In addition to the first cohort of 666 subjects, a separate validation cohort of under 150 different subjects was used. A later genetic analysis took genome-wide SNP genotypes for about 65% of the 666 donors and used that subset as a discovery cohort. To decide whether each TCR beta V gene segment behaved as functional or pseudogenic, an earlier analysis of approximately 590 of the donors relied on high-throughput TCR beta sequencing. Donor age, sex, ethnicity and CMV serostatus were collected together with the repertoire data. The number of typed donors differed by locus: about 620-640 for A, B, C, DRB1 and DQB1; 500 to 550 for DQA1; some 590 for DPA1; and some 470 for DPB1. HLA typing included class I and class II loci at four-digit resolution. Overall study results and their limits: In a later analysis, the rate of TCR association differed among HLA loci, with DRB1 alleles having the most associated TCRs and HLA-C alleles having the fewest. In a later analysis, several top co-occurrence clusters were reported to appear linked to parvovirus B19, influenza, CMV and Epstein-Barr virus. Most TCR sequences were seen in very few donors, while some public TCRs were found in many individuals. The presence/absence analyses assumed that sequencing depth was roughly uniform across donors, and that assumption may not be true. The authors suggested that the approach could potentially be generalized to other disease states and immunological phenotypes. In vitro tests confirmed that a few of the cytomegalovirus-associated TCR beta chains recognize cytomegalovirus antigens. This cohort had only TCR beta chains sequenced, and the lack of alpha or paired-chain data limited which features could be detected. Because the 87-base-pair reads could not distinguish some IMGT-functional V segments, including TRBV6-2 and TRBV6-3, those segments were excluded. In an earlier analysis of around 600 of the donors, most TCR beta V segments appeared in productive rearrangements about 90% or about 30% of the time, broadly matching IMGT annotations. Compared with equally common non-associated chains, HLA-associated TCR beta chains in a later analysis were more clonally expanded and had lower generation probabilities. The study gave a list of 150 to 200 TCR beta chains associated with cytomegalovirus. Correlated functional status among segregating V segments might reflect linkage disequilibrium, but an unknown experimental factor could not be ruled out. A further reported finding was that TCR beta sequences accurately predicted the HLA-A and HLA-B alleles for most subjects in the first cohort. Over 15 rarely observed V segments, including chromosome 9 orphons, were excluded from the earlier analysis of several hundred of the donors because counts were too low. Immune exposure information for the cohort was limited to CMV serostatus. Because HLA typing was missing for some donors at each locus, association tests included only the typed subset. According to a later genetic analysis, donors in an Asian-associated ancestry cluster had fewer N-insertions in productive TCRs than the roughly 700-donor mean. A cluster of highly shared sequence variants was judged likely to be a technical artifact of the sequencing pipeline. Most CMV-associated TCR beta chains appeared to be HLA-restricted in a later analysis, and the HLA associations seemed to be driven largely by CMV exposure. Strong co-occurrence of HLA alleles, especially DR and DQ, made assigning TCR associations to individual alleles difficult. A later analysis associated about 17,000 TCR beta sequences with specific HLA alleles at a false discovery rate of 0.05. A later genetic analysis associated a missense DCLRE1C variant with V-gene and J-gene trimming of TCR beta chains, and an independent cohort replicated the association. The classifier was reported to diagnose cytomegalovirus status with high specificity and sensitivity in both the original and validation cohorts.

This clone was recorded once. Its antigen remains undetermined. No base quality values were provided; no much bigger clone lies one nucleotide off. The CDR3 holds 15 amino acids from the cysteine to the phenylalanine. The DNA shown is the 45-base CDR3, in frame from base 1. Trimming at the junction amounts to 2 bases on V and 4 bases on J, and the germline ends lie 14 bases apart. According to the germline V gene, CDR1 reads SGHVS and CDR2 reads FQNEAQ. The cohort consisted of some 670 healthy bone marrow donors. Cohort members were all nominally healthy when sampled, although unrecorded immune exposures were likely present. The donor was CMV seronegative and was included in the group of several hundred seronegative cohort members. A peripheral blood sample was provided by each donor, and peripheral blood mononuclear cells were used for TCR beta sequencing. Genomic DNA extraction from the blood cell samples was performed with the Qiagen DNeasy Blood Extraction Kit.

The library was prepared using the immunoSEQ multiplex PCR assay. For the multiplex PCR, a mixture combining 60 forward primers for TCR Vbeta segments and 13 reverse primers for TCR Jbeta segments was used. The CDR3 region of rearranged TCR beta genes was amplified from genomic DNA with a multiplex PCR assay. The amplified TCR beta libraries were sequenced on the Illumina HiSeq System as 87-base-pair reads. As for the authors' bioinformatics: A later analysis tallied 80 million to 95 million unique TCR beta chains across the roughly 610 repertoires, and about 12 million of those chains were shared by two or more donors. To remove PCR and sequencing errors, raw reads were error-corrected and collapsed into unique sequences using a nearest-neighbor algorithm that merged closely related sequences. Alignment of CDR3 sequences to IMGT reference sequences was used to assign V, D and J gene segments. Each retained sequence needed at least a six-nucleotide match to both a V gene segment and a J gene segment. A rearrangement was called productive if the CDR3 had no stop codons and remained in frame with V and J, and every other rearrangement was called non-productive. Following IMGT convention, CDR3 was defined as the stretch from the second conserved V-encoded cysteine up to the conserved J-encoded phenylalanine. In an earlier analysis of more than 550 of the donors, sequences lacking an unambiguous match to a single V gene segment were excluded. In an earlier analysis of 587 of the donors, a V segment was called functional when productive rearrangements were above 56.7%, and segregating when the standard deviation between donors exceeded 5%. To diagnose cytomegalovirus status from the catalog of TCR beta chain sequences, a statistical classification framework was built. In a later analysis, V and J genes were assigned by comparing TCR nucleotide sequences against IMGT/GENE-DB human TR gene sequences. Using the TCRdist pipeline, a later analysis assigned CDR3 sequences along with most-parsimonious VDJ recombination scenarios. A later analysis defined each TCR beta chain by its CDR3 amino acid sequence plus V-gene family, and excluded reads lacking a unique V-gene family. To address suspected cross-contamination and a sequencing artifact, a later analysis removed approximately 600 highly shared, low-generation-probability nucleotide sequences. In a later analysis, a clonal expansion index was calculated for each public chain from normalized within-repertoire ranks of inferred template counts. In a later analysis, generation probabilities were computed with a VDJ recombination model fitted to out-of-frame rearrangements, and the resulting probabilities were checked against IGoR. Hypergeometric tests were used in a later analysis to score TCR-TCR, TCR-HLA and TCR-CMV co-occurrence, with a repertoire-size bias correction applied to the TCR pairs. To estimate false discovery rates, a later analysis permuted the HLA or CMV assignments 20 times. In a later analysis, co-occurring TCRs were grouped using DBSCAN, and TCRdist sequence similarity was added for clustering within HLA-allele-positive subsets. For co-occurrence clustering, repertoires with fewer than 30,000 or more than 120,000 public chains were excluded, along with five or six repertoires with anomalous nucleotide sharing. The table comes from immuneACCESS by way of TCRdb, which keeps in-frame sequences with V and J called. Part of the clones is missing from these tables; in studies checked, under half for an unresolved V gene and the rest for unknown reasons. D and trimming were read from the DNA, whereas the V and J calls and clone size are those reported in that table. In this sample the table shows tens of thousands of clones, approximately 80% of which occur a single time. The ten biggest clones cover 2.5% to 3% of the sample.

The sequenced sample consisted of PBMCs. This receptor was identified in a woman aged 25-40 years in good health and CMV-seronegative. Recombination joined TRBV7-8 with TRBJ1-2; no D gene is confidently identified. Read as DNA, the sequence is TGTGCCAGCAGCTTAAGTCCGACTCGTATCTATGGCTACACCTTC. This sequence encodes CASSLSPTRIYGYTF.